Listed here are 26 T cell receptor beta chains from one sample, sequenced in a study of blood T cells in healthy people across ages. A J-beta primer mix and a sample-barcoded 5' primer were used in a second PCR of about 7 to 12 cycles. TCRdb recomputed calls from the 5' RACE reads with MiXCR, one row per CDR3 protein. This sample has over 950,000 distinct CDR3 sequences, with more than 30% found just once. What was sequenced was blood. The receptors here all came from a man younger than 35 in good health.

This clonotype was seen more than once but under ten times. This chain uses TRBV7-9 with TRBJ1-2; D might be TRBD1 (6 bases). Germline values: CDR1 SEHNR, CDR2 FQNEAQ (reference sequence). CDR3 length: 15 amino acids. Trimming removed 1 base at V and 1 base at J, with 10 bases between. The CDR3 bases are TGTGCCAGCAGCTTAGAAGACAGGATTAACTATGGCTACACCTTC. This translates into CASSLEDRINYGYTF.

This clonotype has only a few counts. V and J are TRBV4-2 and TRBJ1-1; 8 nucleotides align to TRBD1. Germline V gene lookup returns CDR1 LGHNA and CDR2 YNFKEQ. CDR3 size: 15 residues. Trimming cost V 0 bases and J 1 base; bases outside gene matches: 1. CDR3 nucleotides: TGTGCCAGCAGCCAAGAGGACAGGGCGAACACTGAAGCTTTCTTT. This translates into CASSQEDRANTEAFF.

This clonotype occurred a few times. The chain carries TRBV5-1 and TRBJ2-1; 14 bases are a match to TRBD2. Germline lookup yields CDR1 SGHRS and CDR2 YFSETQ. The length of the CDR3 is 18 residues. With V trimmed by 3 bases and J by 2 bases, 7 bases remained unmatched. CDR3 region: CASSSSGTSGGPYNEQFF. The CDR3 coding sequence is TGCGCCAGCAGCTCCTCCGGGACTAGCGGGGGCCCCTACAATGAGCAGTTCTTC.

This clonotype was recorded a few times. V and J are TRBV7-9 and TRBJ1-4; D gene unclear. Trimming took 5 bases from V and 8 from J, leaving 18 bases between them. Per the germline V gene, CDR1 is SEHNR and CDR2 is FQNEAQ (reference sequence). This CDR3 contains 15 residues. The CDR3 here is CASSPAAYPLEKLFF. DNA for the CDR3: TGTGCCAGCAGCCCGGCGGCCTACCCTCTGGAAAAACTGTTTTTT.

This clonotype was seen once. A read error may account for a junction end that differs from germline. The chain has TRBV20-1 and TRBJ1-5, with a possible D match to TRBD1 (5 bases). Germline V lookup: CDR1 DFQATT, CDR2 SNEGSKA (reference sequence). The length of the CDR3 is 14 residues. This CDR3 reads CSARGVDSNQPQHF. DNA for the CDR3: TGCAGTGCAAGAGGGGTGGATAGCAATCAGCCCCAGCATTTT.

The J gene is TRBJ2-2, the V gene TRBV9; D is undetermined. The V and J ends lost 0 bases and 1 base respectively, with 7 bases between them. This CDR3 is 15 amino acids long. Germline V gene lookup returns CDR1 SGDLS and CDR2 YYNGEE. Written as DNA, the CDR3 is TGTGCCAGCAGCGTAGGAGTGCTGAACACCGGGGAGCTGTTTTTT. Translating gives CASSVGVLNTGELFF.

The V call is TRBV20-1, the J call TRBJ1-4, with D uncertain. This CDR3 region has 15 residues. Germline CDR1 DFQATT, CDR2 SNEGSKA (reference sequence). The V end lost 1 base, the J end lost 2 bases, and 11 bases lay between the germline ends. CDR3 amino acids: CSARGTGATNEKLFF. The CDR3 DNA follows: TGCAGTGCTAGAGGGACGGGAGCCACTAATGAAAAACTGTTTTTT.

The table lists this clonotype with many counts. The genes are TRBV29-1 and TRBJ1-2; tentatively, D is TRBD1 (5 bases). Trimming removed 7 bases from V and 0 bases from J, with 6 bases in between. CDR3 length equals 11 residues. CDR1 SQVTM and CDR2 ANQGSEA come from the germline V gene. CDR3 DNA: TGCAGCGGGGGGACTAACTATGGCTACACCTTC. This codes for CSGGTNYGYTF.

The chain couples TRBV12-3 or TRBV12-4 to TRBJ2-2; TRBD1 might be the D (6 bases). The CDR3 contains 14 residues. The V gene lost 7 bases and the J gene lost 4 bases, with 13 bases spanning the gap. The CDR3 nucleotides are TGTGCCAGCATAACAGGGAGTGGCACCGGGGAGCTGTTTTTT. This gives the protein CASITGSGTGELFF.

The chain joins TRBV14 to TRBJ2-3; D possibly corresponds to TRBD2 (6 bases). CDR1 and CDR2 from the germline V gene are SGHDN and FVKESK. V was pared by 3 bases and J by 2 bases, with 21 bases between. The CDR3 has 18 residues. The CDR3 here is CASSHRDSADQNTDTQYF. The CDR3 nucleotides read TGTGCCAGCAGCCACCGGGACTCGGCAGACCAAAACACAGATACGCAGTATTTT.

The chain uses TRBV9 and TRBJ2-7; D is perhaps TRBD1 (6 bases). The end of the DNA is better explained by TRBJ2-5, so the J call may be wrong. CDR1 and CDR2 (germline): SGDLS, YYNGEE. The CDR3 spans 14 residues. CDR3 sequence: CASSGETGFETQYF. In DNA, the CDR3 is TGTGCCAGCAGCGGGGAAACAGGGTTTGAGACCCAGTACTTC.

J is TRBJ2-3 and V is TRBV2; D may correspond to TRBD1 or TRBD2 (5 bases each). V gave up 7 bases and J gave up 5 bases, with 19 bases separating them. The CDR3 has 15 amino acids. Germline assignment: CDR1 SNHLY and CDR2 FYNNEI. For the CDR3, the DNA is TGTGCCAGCACCCCACGGGACCAGTCCAAAGATACGCAGTATTTT. As protein: CASTPRDQSKDTQYF.

In its sample, this clonotype was seen once. This chain joins TRBV2 and TRBJ1-1; tentatively, D is TRBD1 (6 bases). CDR3 length: 13 amino acids. The V end was cut by 8 bases, the J end by 1 base, with 11 bases between. CDR1 and CDR2 (germline): SNHLY, FYNNEI. In nucleotides, the CDR3 is TGTGCCAGCGGGACACAGGAGAACACTGAAGCTTTCTTT. Amino acids: CASGTQENTEAFF.

This clonotype has more than one count but fewer than ten. The chain carries TRBV4-1 and TRBJ2-3; D gene unclear. Germline assignment: CDR1 MGHRA and CDR2 YSYEKL. The CDR3 consists of 16 residues. Trimming took 0 bases from V and 2 from J, leaving 12 bases between them. CDR3 residues: CASSQDRVTNTDTQYF. CDR3 DNA sequence: TGCGCCAGCAGCCAAGATCGGGTGACCAACACAGATACGCAGTATTTT.

The gene calls are TRBV7-2 and TRBJ2-5, with D possibly matching TRBD1 (5 bases). This CDR3 is built from 15 residues. Looked up from germline, CDR1 is SGHTA and CDR2 is FQGNSA. V was shortened by 7 bases and J by 4 bases, with 19 bases between the two germline ends. The CDR3, as DNA: TGTGCCAGCACCTCTCGGCTCCAGGGATCAGAGACCCAGTACTTC. It is translated as CASTSRLQGSETQYF.

This clonotype was found once. The chain employs TRBV12-3 or TRBV12-4 and TRBJ1-2; tentative D call: TRBD1 (6 bases). There are 14 residues in the CDR3. Trimming took 5 bases from V and 8 from J, leaving 18 bases between them. The CDR3 spells CASSKGDMREGYTF. The CDR3 DNA follows: TGTGCCAGCAGTAAAGGGGACATGAGAGAAGGCTACACCTTC.

In this sample, this clonotype turned up a few times. The chain couples TRBV5-1 to TRBJ1-4; D remains ambiguous. There are 15 residues in the CDR3. In germline, CDR1 is SGHRS, CDR2 YFSETQ. V was shortened by 4 bases and J by 7 bases, with 17 bases between the two germline ends. CDR3 coding DNA: TGCGCCAGCAGCGAGTTCGGGGTGGCTGGTGAAAAACTGTTTTTT. It encodes CASSEFGVAGEKLFF.

The chain combines TRBV29-1 with TRBJ2-1; TRBD2 matches at 7 bases. The DNA end favors TRBJ2-7, so the J call may be wrong. CDR3 length: 15 residues. Germline V gene data show CDR1 as SQVTM and CDR2 as ANQGSEA. DNA of the CDR3: TGCAGCGTTGAAGTTGGCGGGGGACGGGCCAATGAGCAGTACTTC. It yields the protein CSVEVGGGRANEQYF.

This CDR3 is CSDTQGVADTQYF. The CDR3 DNA follows: TGCAGCGACACACAGGGGGTCGCAGATACGCAGTATTTT. This chain uses TRBV29-1 with TRBJ2-3; 8 bases fit TRBD1. From germline, CDR1 is SQVTM and CDR2 ANQGSEA. V dropped 7 bases and J dropped 4; count of bases not matched to a gene: 7. This CDR3 contains 13 residues.

Concerning this clonotype: A much more abundant neighbour one base away suggests this may be a read error. The chain recombines TRBV7-9 with TRBJ1-3; no clear D gene. The ends were cut back, 5 bases at V and 0 bases at J, with 5 bases in the middle. CDR3 length equals 13 residues. Germline CDR1 and CDR2: SEHNR and FQNEAQ (reference sequence). CDR3 sequence: CASSQSSGNTIYF. The CDR3 nucleotides read TGTGCCAGCAGCCAGAGCTCTGGAAACACCATATATTTT. Drawing the rest from reference TRBV7-9 and TRBJ1-3, the complete variable domain is DTGVSQNPRHKITKRGQNVTFRCDPISEHNRLYWYRQTLGQGPEFLTYFQNEAQLEKSRLLSDRFSAERPKGSFSTLEIQRTEQGDSAMYLCASSQSSGNTIYFGEGSWLTVV.

This clonotype came up a few times. The chain couples TRBV29-1 to TRBJ1-2; TRBD1 is a possible D gene (6 bases). V was cut by 6 bases and J by 4 bases, with 24 bases left in between. CDR3 length: 16 residues. Germline CDR1 and CDR2: SQVTM and ANQGSEA. DNA of the CDR3: TGCAGCGTCGGACCCCGTCTGGACAGCGAATTCTATGGCTACACCTTC. The encoded protein is CSVGPRLDSEFYGYTF.

This clonotype appeared a few times. This sequence joins TRBV12-3 or TRBV12-4 and TRBJ1-5; D remains unclear. The CDR3 consists of 15 residues. V dropped 6 bases and J dropped 2 bases, with 14 bases sitting between them. The CDR3 nucleotides are TGTGCCAGCAGCCAGCGGGAAGTCGGCAATCAGCCCCAGCATTTT. Protein product: CASSQREVGNQPQHF.

This clonotype was counted at least ten times. J is TRBJ1-1 and V is TRBV18, with D uncertain. The CDR3 length is 14 residues. Germline assignment: CDR1 KGHSH and CDR2 LQKENI. With 3 bases removed from V and 0 bases from J, the gap between germline ends came to 8 bases. The CDR3 nucleotides are TGTGCCAGCTCACCGGACGGTTTGAACACTGAAGCTTTCTTT. Amino acids: CASSPDGLNTEAFF. Complete variable domain (other parts from reference TRBV18 and TRBJ1-1): NAGVMQNPRHLVRRRGQEARLRCSPMKGHSHVYWYRQLPEEGLKFMVYLQKENIIDESGMPKERFSAEFPKEGPSILRIQQVVRGDSAAYFCASSPDGLNTEAFFGQGTRLTVV.

This clonotype came up many times. The chain links TRBV29-1 to TRBJ2-7; no firm D call. Germline V gene lookup returns CDR1 SQVTM and CDR2 ANQGSEA. The CDR3 is 13 amino acids. The ends were cut back, 2 bases at V and 0 bases at J, with 8 bases in the middle. The CDR3: CSVERDSSYEQYF. The CDR3 DNA reads as TGCAGCGTTGAAAGGGATAGCTCCTACGAGCAGTACTTC.

The V call is TRBV4-1, the J call TRBJ1-6; no clear D gene. The CDR3 is made up of 14 amino acids. Between the trimmed V and J ends, which lost 0 bases and 6 bases, there was a span of 6 bases. Per the germline V gene, CDR1 is MGHRA and CDR2 is YSYEKL. The CDR3 loop is CASSQDNLNSPLHF. Written as DNA, the CDR3 is TGCGCCAGCAGCCAAGACAACCTTAATTCACCCCTCCACTTT.

A few counts support this clonotype. The CDR3 loop is CASRAGGLNEQFF. The CDR3, as DNA: TGTGCCAGCCGAGCGGGGGGACTCAATGAGCAGTTCTTC. The chain is built from TRBV28 and TRBJ2-1; 9 bases fit TRBD2. V gave up 8 bases and J gave up 6 bases; unmatched junction bases: 5. From germline, CDR1 is MDHEN and CDR2 SYDVKM. The CDR3 consists of 13 residues.